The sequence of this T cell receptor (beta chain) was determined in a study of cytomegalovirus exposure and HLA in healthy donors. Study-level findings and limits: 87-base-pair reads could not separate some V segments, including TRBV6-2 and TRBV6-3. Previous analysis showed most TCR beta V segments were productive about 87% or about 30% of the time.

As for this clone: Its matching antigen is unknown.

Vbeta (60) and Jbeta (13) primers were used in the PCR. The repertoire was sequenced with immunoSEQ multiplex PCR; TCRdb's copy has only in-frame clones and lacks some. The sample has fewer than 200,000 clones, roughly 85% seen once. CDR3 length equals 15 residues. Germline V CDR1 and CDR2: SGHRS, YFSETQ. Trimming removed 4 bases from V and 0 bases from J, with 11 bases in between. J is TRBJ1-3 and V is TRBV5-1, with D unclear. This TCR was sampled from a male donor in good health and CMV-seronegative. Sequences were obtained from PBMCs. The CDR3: CASSGDGISGNTIYF. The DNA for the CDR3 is TGCGCCAGCAGCGGCGACGGGATCTCTGGAAACACCATATATTTT.